This T cell receptor (beta chain) appears in the sequencing data of a study of post-analysis software for immune sequencing data. Study information: There were relapsing-remitting, secondary progressive and progressive-relapsing multiple sclerosis among the disease courses included.

This clonotype was seen repeatedly, ten times or more. The antigen is undetermined. TCR beta libraries were prepared from cDNA with unique molecular identifiers. TCRdb ran MiXCR on the PCR reads and lists one entry per CDR3 protein. In the table there are over 150,000 distinct CDR3 sequences, about 29% of which are singletons. Trimming removed 7 bases from V and 3 bases from J, with 18 bases in between. Per the germline V gene, CDR1 is SQVTM and CDR2 is ANQGSEA. The CDR3 runs to 14 residues. Study outcomes and limitations: TRBV segments more frequent in patients than in controls numbered several and included TRBV5-6, TRBV5-1 and TRBV20-1. For normalized Chao1 diversity, multiple sclerosis patients scored significantly lower than controls did.

The sample comprised blood. The origin of this receptor is a girl between 5 and 17 years old with multiple sclerosis. V and J are TRBV29-1 and TRBJ1-1; TRBD1 might be the D (6 bases). The CDR3 DNA reads as TGCAGCGCCGAGGGGGGATTTTGGGACACTGAAGCTTTCTTT. This translates into CSAEGGFWDTEAFF.